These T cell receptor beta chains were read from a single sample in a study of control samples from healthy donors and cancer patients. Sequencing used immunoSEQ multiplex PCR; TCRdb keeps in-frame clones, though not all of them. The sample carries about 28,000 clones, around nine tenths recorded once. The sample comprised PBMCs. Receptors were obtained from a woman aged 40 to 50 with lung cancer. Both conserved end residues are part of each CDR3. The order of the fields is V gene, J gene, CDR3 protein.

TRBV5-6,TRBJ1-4,CASSWNTGGIVREKLFF
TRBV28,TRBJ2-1,CASSLAGGRVEQFF
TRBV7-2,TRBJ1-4,CASSLGDATNEKLFF
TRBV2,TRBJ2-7,CASRSSYEQYF
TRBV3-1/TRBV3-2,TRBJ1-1,CASSLRTANTEAFF
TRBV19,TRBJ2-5,CASSISPGGGEQETQYF
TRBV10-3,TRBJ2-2,CAIRRDGEELFF
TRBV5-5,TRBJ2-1,CASSPDLLAGGLNEQFF
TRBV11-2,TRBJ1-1,CASSFNSANTEAFF
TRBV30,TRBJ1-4,CAWSVPEWSEKLFF
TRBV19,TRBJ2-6,CASSIGQGVPGANVLTF
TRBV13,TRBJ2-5,CASSLIAGEAQYF
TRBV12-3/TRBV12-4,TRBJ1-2,CASSWTFYGYTF
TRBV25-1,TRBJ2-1,CASSGQGTHNEQFF
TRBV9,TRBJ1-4,CASSVEAGSAANEKLFF
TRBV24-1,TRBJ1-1,CATRTRGGTEAFF
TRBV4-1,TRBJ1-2,CASSQSPRTGNGYTF
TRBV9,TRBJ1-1,CASSAPSENTEAFF
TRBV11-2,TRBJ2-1,CAIPQGPNEQFF
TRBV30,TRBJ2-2,CALQGRAGELFF
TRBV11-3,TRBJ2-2,CASSPDSYTGELFF
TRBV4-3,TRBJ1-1,CASSQVWGSGGLGTEAFF